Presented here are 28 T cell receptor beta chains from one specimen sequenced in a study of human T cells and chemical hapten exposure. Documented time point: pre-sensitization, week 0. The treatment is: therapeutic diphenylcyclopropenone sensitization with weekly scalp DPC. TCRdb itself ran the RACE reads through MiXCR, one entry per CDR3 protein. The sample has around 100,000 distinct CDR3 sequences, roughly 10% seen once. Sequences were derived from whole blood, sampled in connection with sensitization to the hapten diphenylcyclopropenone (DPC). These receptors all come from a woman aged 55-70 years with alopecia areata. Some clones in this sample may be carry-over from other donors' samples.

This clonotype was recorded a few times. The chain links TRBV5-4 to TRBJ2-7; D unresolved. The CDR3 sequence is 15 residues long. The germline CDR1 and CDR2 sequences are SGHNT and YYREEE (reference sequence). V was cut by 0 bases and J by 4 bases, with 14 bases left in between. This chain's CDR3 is CASSLEARSSYEQYF. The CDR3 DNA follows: TGTGCCAGCAGCTTGGAGGCCAGGTCTTCGTACGAGCAGTACTTC.

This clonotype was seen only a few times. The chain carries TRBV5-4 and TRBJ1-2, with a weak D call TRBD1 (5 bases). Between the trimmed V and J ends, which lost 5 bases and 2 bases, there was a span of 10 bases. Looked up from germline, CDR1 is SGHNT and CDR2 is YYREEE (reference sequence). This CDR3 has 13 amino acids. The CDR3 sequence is CASRLAGNYGYTF. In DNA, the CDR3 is TGTGCCAGCAGATTAGCAGGGAACTATGGCTACACCTTC.

The CDR3 reads CASSQEESTDTQYF. The CDR3 DNA sequence: TGTGCCAGCAGCCAAGAAGAAAGCACAGATACGCAGTATTTT. This chain links TRBV3-1 with TRBJ2-3; D call uncertain. This CDR3 region has 14 residues. Trimming removed 0 bases at V and 0 bases at J, with 4 bases between. The germline gives CDR1 LGHDT, CDR2 YNNKEL (reference sequence).

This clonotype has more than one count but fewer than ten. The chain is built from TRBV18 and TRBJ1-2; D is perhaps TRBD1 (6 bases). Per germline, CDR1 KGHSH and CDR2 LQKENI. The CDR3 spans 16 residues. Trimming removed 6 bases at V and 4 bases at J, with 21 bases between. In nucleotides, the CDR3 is TGTGCCAGCTCCCCAGCGGGACAACCCGAGGGCTATGGCTACACCTTC. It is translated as CASSPAGQPEGYGYTF.

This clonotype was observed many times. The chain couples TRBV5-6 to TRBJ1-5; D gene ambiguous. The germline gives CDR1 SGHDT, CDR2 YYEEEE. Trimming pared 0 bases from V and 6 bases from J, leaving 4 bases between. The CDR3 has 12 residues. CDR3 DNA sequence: TGTGCCAGCAGCTTGGGACCTCAGCCCCAGCATTTT. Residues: CASSLGPQPQHF. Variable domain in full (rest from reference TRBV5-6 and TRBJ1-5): DAGVTQSPTHLIKTRGQQVTLRCSPKSGHDTVSWYQQALGQGPQFIFQYYEEEERQRGNFPDRFSGHQFPNYSSELNVNALLLGDSALYLCASSLGPQPQHFGDGTRLSIL.

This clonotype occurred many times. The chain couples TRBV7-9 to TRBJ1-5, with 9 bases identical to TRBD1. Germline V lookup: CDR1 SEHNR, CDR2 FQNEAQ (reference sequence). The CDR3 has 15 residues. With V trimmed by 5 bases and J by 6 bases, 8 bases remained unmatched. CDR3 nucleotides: TGTGCCAGCAGCCAGCACGGGACAGGGCGTCAGCCCCAGCATTTT. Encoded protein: CASSQHGTGRQPQHF.

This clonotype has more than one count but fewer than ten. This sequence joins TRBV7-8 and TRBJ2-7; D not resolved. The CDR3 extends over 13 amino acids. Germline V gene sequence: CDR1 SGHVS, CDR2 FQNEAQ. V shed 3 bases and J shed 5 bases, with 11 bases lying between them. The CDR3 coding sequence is TGTGCCAGCAGCTTTAGCCGCACCAACGAGCAGTACTTC. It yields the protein CASSFSRTNEQYF.

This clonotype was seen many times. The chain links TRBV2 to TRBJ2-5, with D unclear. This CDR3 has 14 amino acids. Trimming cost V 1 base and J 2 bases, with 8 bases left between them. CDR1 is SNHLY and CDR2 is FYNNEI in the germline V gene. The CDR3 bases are TGTGCCAGCAGTGAAGGCCGAGGACAAGAGACCCAGTACTTC. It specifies CASSEGRGQETQYF.

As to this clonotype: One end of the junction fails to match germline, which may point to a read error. The CDR3 region has the DNA TGCAGCGTCGAAGACCCCAACCACATTCAGTACTTC. It codes for CSVEDPNHIQYF. The rearrangement links TRBV29-1 to TRBJ2-4; D uncertain. CDR1 and CDR2 (germline): SQVTM, ANQGSEA. The CDR3 has 12 residues.

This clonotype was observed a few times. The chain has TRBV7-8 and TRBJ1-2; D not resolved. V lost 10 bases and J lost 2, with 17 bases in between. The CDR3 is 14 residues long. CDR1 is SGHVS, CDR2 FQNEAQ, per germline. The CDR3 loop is CATTSFGRNYGYTF. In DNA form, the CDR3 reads TGTGCCACCACCTCCTTCGGCAGGAACTATGGCTACACCTTC. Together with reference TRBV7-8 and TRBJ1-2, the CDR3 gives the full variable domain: GAGVSQSPRYKVAKRGQDVALRCDPISGHVSLFWYQQALGQGPEFLTYFQNEAQLDKSGLPSDRFFAERPEGSVSTLKIQRTQQEDSAVYLCATTSFGRNYGYTFGSGTRLTVV.

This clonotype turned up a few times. Here the CDR3 reads CASSFLGGKWRNQDEQYF. The DNA of the CDR3 is TGCGCCAGCAGCTTCCTAGGCGGCAAGTGGCGGAACCAGGACGAGCAGTACTTC. The V call is TRBV5-1, the J call TRBJ2-7; D gene unclear. V was shortened by 2 bases and J by 5 bases, with 26 bases between the two germline ends. The germline V gene has CDR1 SGHRS and CDR2 YFSETQ. This CDR3 is built from 18 residues.

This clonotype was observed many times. CDR3 sequence reads: CASSIEGWGELFF. CDR3 nucleotide sequence: TGTGCCAGTAGTATAGAAGGATGGGGGGAGCTGTTTTTT. V usage is TRBV19 and J usage is TRBJ2-2; D unresolved. The ends were cut back, 0 bases at V and 8 bases at J, with 7 bases in the middle. The CDR3 has 13 amino acids. Germline V gene lookup returns CDR1 LNHDA and CDR2 SQIVND (reference sequence).

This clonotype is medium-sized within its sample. The CDR3: CASSLQGSGEQYF. The CDR3 DNA follows: TGTGCCAGCTCACTACAGGGGTCGGGAGAGCAGTACTTC. The chain combines TRBV18 with TRBJ2-7; TRBD1 aligns across 7 bases. After removal of 4 bases from V and 7 bases from J, the junction contained 7 bases not matched to a gene. CDR3 length: 13 amino acids. Germline CDR1 reads KGHSH; CDR2 reads LQKENI.

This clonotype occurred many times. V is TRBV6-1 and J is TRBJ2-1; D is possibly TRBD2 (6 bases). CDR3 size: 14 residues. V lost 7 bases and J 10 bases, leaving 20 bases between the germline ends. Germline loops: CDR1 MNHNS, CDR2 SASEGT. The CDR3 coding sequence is TGTGCCAGCACTACTAGCCTTGGTCTGGACGAGCAGTTCTTC. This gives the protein CASTTSLGLDEQFF.

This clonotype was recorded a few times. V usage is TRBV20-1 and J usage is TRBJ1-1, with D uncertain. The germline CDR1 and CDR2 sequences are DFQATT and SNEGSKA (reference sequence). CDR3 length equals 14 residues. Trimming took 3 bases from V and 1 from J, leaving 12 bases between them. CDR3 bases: TGCAGTGCTAGGTTGAGGTGGGCGAACACTGAAGCTTTCTTT. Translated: CSARLRWANTEAFF.

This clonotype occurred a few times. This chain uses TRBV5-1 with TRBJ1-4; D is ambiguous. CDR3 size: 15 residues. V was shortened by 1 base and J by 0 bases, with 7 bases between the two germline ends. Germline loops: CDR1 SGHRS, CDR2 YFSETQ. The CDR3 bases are TGCGCCAGCAGCTTGACAGATCCAACTAATGAAAAACTGTTTTTT. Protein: CASSLTDPTNEKLFF. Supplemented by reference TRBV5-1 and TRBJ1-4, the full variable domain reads KAGVTQTPRYLIKTRGQQVTLSCSPISGHRSVSWYQQTPGQGLQFLFEYFSETQRNKGNFPGRFSGRQFSNSRSEMNVSTLELGDSALYLCASSLTDPTNEKLFFGSGTQLSVL.

The CDR3 DNA reads as TGCAGCGTTGGGGACGGGGTAGATCAGCCCCAGCATTTT. This encodes CSVGDGVDQPQHF. This sequence joins TRBV29-1 and TRBJ1-5; the D gene is possibly TRBD1 (5 bases). CDR3 length: 13 residues. Germline V gene sequence: CDR1 SQVTM, CDR2 ANQGSEA. Trimming removed 4 bases from V and 5 bases from J, with 12 bases in between.

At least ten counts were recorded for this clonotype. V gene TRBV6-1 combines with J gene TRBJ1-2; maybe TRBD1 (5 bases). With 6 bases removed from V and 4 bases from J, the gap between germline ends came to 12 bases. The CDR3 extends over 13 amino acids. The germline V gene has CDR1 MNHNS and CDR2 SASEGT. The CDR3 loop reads CASSVGEGYGYTF. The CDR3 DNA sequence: TGTGCCAGCAGCGTAGGGGAAGGCTATGGCTACACCTTC.

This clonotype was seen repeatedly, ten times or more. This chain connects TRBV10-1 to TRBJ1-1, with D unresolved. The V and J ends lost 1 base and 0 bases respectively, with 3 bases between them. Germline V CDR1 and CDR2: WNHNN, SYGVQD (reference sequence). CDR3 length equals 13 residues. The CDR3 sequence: CASSELLNTEAFF. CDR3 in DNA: TGCGCCAGCAGTGAGTTGCTGAACACTGAAGCTTTCTTT.

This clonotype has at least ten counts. For the CDR3, the DNA is TGCAGCGTTCGGGCCGCAGATACGCAGTATTTT. Translated: CSVRAADTQYF. The chain uses TRBV29-1 and TRBJ2-3, with unresolved D. Per germline, CDR1 SQVTM and CDR2 ANQGSEA. This CDR3 has 11 amino acids. The V end lost 5 bases, the J end lost 4 bases, and 7 bases lay between the germline ends.

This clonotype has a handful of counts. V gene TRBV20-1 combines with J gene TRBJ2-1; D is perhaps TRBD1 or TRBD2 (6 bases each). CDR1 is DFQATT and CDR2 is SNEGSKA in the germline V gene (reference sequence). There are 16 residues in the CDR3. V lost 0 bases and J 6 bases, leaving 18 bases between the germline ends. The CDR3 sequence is CSARDPLAGGGNEQFF. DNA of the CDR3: TGCAGTGCTAGAGACCCCCTAGCCGGGGGCGGCAATGAGCAGTTCTTC.

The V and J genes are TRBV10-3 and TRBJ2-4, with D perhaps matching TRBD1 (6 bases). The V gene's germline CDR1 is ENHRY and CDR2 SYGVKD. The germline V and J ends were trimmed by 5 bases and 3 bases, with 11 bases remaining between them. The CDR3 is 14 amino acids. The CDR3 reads CAISPGTNKNIQYF. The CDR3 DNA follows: TGTGCCATCAGTCCCGGGACAAACAAAAACATTCAGTACTTC.

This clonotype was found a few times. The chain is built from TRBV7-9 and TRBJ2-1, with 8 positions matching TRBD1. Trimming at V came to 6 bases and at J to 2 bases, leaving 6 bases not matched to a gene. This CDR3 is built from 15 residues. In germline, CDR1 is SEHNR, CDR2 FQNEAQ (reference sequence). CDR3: CASRWGQATYNEQFF. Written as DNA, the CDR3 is TGTGCCAGCAGATGGGGACAGGCTACCTACAATGAGCAGTTCTTC.

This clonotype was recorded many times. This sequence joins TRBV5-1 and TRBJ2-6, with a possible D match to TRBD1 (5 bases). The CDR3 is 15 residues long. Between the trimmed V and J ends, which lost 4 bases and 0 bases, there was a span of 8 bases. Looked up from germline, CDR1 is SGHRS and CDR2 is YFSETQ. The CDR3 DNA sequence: TGCGCCAGCAGCCCGCAGGGCTCTGGGGCCAACGTCCTGACTTTC. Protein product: CASSPQGSGANVLTF.

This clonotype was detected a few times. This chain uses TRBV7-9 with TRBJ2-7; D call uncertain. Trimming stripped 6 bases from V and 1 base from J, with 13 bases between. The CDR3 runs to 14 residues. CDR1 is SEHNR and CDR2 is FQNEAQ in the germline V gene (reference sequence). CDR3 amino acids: CASSRLTDSYEQYF. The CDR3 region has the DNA TGTGCCAGCAGTAGGCTAACAGATTCCTACGAGCAGTACTTC.

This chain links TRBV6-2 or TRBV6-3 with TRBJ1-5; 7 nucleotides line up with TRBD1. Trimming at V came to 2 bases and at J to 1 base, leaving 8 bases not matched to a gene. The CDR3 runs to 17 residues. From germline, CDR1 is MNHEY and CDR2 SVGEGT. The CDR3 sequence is CASSYRTRGPSNQPQHF. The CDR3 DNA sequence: TGTGCCAGCAGTTACAGGACGAGGGGGCCAAGCAATCAGCCCCAGCATTTT.

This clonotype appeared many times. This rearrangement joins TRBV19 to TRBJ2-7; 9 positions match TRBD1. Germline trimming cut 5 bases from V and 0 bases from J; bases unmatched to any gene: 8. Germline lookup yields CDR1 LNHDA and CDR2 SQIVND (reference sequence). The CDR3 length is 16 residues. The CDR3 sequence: CASSPGQGLGSYEQYF. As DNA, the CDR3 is TGTGCCAGTAGTCCGGGACAGGGTCTGGGCTCCTACGAGCAGTACTTC.

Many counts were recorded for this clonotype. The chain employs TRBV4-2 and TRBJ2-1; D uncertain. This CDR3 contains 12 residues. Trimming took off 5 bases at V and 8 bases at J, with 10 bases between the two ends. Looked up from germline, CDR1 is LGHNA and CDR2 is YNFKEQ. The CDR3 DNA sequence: TGTGCCAGCAGCGGTGTAGCCGATGAGCAGTTCTTC. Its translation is CASSGVADEQFF.